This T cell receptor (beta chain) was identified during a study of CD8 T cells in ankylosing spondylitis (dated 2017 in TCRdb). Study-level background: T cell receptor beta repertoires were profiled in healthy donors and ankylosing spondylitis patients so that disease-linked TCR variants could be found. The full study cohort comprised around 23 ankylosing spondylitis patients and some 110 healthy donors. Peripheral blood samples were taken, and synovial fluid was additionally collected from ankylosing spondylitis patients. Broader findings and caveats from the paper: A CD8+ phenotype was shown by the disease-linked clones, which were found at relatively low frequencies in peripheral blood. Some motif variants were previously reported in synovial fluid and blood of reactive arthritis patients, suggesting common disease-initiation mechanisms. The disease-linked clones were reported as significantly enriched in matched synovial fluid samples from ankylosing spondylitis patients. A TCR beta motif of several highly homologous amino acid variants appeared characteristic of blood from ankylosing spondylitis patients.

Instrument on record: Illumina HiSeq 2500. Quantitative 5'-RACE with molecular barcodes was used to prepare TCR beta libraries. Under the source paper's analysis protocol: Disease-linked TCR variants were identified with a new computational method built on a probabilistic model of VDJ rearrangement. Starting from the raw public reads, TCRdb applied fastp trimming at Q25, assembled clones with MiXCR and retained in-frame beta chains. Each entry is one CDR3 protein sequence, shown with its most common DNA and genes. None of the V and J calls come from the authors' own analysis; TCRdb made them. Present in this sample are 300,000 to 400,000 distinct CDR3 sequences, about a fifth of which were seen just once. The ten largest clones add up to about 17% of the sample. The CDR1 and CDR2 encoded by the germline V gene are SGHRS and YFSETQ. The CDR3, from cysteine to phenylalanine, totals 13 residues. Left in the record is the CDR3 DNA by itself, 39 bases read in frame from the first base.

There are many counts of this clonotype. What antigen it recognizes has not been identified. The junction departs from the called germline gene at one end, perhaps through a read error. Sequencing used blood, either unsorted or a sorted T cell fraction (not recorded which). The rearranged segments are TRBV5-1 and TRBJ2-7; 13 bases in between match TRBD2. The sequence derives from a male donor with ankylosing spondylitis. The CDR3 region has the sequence CASRTSGSYEQYF. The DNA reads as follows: TGTGCCAGCAGGACTAGCGGGAGTTACGAGCAGTACTTC.